This section outlines one T cell receptor (beta chain) sequence together with its context. The antigen is undetermined. TCRdb's copy holds only in-frame clones and misses some; the assay was immunoSEQ multiplex PCR. The sample has about 120,000 clones; around nine tenths are singletons. Germline V gives CDR1 MNHEY, CDR2 SVGAGI. Unmatched junction bases numbered 2, after V lost 0 bases and J lost 2 bases. This CDR3 comprises 15 residues. The data originate from a study of graft-versus-host responses after intestinal transplantation. Study-wide context: Multivisceral, liver-intestinal, or isolated intestinal transplants were received by the recipients. Uniformly, recipients were administered anti-thymocyte globulin induction with subsequent tacrolimus and steroids for approximately three years. Findings and limits, study-wide: Early post-transplant falls in HvG clones accompanied the peak levels of circulating GvH clones. GvH clonotypes were identified within recipient marrow, with a subset emerging first in ileum or blood.

The sequencing here drew on unstimulated CD4+ T cells sorted from spleen or lymph node cells, taken before intestinal transplant. The chain combines TRBV6-5 with TRBJ2-3; 7 bases line up with TRBD2. The receptor comes from a human donor who received an intestinal transplant. The CDR3 sequence: CASSYSQRDTDTQYF. CDR3 nucleotide sequence: TGTGCCAGCAGTTACTCCCAGCGGGACACAGATACGCAGTATTTT.